This T cell receptor beta chain was documented in a study of cytomegalovirus exposure and HLA in healthy donors. Researchers ran the PCR with 60 Vbeta and 13 Jbeta primers. Clones were sequenced by immunoSEQ multiplex PCR, and TCRdb holds only the in-frame ones, with some missing. The data show tens of thousands of clones, with about 84% seen just once and approximately 1.3% held by the top ten. There are 15 residues in the CDR3. Germline-derived CDR1 and CDR2 are SGHVS and FQNEAQ. Remarks on this clone: Its antigen remains unidentified. One junction end does not reproduce the germline sequence, and a read error may be involved.

Overall study findings and caveats: Common viral pathogens (according to a later analysis) appeared linked to several of the most significant clusters.

The sequence was collected from a female donor in good health and CMV-seronegative. This chain joins TRBV7-8 and TRBJ2-7; 8 bases match TRBD1. Sequenced sample: PBMCs. CDR3 residues: CAGSFGTGGFYEQYF. The CDR3 nucleotides are TGTGCCGGCAGCTTTGGAACAGGGGGTTTCTACGAGCAGTACTTC.